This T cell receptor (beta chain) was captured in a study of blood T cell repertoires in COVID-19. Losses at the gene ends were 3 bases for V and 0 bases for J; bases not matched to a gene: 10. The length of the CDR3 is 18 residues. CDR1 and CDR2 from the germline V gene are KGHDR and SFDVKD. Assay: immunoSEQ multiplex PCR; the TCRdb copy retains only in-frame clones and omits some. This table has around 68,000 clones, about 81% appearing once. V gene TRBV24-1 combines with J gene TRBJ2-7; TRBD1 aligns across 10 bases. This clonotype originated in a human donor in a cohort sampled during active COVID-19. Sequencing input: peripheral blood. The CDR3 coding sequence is TGTGCCACCAGTGATAAGTATGTGGGACAGGGGTTCTCCTACGAGCAGTACTTC. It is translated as CATSDKYVGQGFSYEQYF.